One and the same sample provided the 26 T cell receptor beta chains below, sequenced in a study of post-analysis software for immune sequencing data (dated by TCRdb to about 2015). The investigation overall reported the following: Significantly higher frequencies in patients than in controls were found for roughly five TRBV segments, including TRBV5-6, TRBV5-1 and TRBV20-1.

The antigens of these receptors remain unknown. Library preparation used PCR. The sequencer was an Illumina HiSeq 2500. To reduce PCR and sequencing biases, unique molecular identifiers were incorporated into the TCR beta cDNA libraries. TCRdb took the public reads, trimmed them with fastp at Q25, ran MiXCR for clone calling and kept in-frame beta chains. Rows matching on CDR3 protein sequence are summarized as one entry with the most common DNA and genes. Across this sample there are about 430,000 distinct CDR3 sequences, with less than 40% seen only once. The ten largest clones take up approximately 7.1% of the sample. Source material: blood. The receptor set was obtained from a girl aged 2 to 10 with multiple sclerosis.

This clonotype was observed a handful of times. The rearrangement joins TRBV29-1 to TRBJ2-7; D unresolved. V was trimmed by 4 bases and J by 3 bases, leaving 10 bases between them. Germline CDR1 and CDR2: SQVTM and ANQGSEA. The CDR3 contains 12 residues. This CDR3 is CSVVEALYEQYF. The CDR3 DNA sequence: TGCAGCGTTGTAGAGGCTCTCTACGAGCAGTACTTC.

This clonotype was detected a few times. The chain combines TRBV7-9 with TRBJ2-1, with D perhaps TRBD1 (5 bases). This CDR3 contains 17 residues. Germline CDR1 and CDR2: SEHNR and FQNEAQ (reference sequence). The V gene lost 6 bases and the J gene lost 7 bases, with 25 bases spanning the gap. The CDR3 DNA is TGTGCCAGCAGTTTGGGATACACGACTCAGGGAAGAAATGAGCAGTTCTTC. This sequence encodes CASSLGYTTQGRNEQFF.

The chain couples TRBV25-1 to TRBJ2-3; 7 bases line up with TRBD2. Germline V gene data show CDR1 as MGHDK and CDR2 as SYGVNS. CDR3 length: 18 residues. With V trimmed by 2 bases and J by 2 bases, 13 bases remained unmatched. This chain's CDR3 is CASSEGSAGDLPTDTQYF. In DNA form, the CDR3 reads TGTGCCAGCAGTGAAGGGAGTGCGGGGGATCTCCCCACAGATACGCAGTATTTT.

This clonotype was detected a few times. This chain joins TRBV6-1 and TRBJ1-5, with TRBD1 as a possible D gene (6 bases). There are 14 residues in the CDR3. Germline CDR1 MNHNS, CDR2 SASEGT. The V and J ends lost 3 bases and 4 bases respectively, with 10 bases between them. Here the CDR3 reads CASSEGARNQPQHF. CDR3 DNA sequence: TGTGCCAGCAGTGAGGGGGCGCGGAATCAGCCCCAGCATTTT.

The chain carries TRBV5-1 and TRBJ1-2, with D unclear. The length of the CDR3 is 16 residues. V lost 4 bases and J lost 2, with 18 bases in between. Germline CDR1 reads SGHRS; CDR2 reads YFSETQ. The DNA of the CDR3 is TGCGCCAGCAGCCCGAAGCCCTCGGGCGGGAACTATGGCTACACCTTC. Residues: CASSPKPSGGNYGYTF.

The chain uses TRBV24-1 and TRBJ2-5, with D tentatively TRBD2 (5 bases). The assigned J gene may be wrong: the sequence end matches TRBJ2-7 better. The CDR3 is made up of 15 amino acids. CDR1 and CDR2 (germline): KGHDR, SFDVKD. In DNA, the CDR3 is TGTGCCACCAGTGATTGTGACGGGAATGGAGACGAGCAGTACTTC. Translation: CATSDCDGNGDEQYF.

This chain connects TRBV29-1 to TRBJ2-5, with 11 bases aligning to TRBD2. The CDR3 runs 18 residues. Trimming removed 6 bases from V and 4 bases from J; junction bases left unmatched: 19. Germline V lookup: CDR1 SQVTM, CDR2 ANQGSEA. In nucleotides, the CDR3 is TGCAGCGTCCTAAGAGGAGGTAGCGGGAGGGGCGTTGGAGAGACCCAGTACTTC. It yields the protein CSVLRGGSGRGVGETQYF.

This clonotype was recorded many times. The V call is TRBV20-1, the J call TRBJ1-2; no definite D call. The CDR3 sequence is 15 residues long. The V gene lost 0 bases and the J gene lost 0 bases, with 11 bases spanning the gap. Germline CDR1 is DFQATT and CDR2 is SNEGSKA (reference sequence). The CDR3 DNA follows: TGCAGTGCTAGAGATTGGAGGAGCTCTAACTATGGCTACACCTTC. Translating it yields CSARDWRSSNYGYTF.

The chain couples TRBV12-3 or TRBV12-4 to TRBJ2-1; TRBD2 matches 11 bases. This CDR3 is 17 amino acids long. The V gene end was trimmed by 3 bases and the J gene end by 7 bases; junction bases not matched to a gene: 11. Here the CDR3 DNA reads TGTGCCAGCAGTTTCTCTCGACTAGCGGGACTAGCAAATGAGCAGTTCTTC. This encodes CASSFSRLAGLANEQFF.

J is TRBJ2-1 and V is TRBV4-2, with D perhaps matching TRBD1 (7 bases). The V and J ends lost 4 bases and 2 bases respectively, with 18 bases between them. CDR1 is LGHNA and CDR2 is YNFKEQ in the germline V gene. The CDR3 length is 17 residues. CDR3 sequence reads: CASSPYGRQGTYNEQFF. The CDR3 DNA follows: TGTGCCAGCAGCCCCTACGGGAGACAGGGAACCTACAATGAGCAGTTCTTC.

The V gene is TRBV10-3, the J gene TRBJ1-4; D unresolved. The CDR3 is made up of 15 amino acids. Germline V CDR1 and CDR2: ENHRY, SYGVKD. V was clipped by 0 bases and J by 0 bases, with 5 bases between them. CDR3 sequence reads: CAISESQSTNEKLFF. The CDR3, as DNA: TGTGCCATCAGTGAGTCACAGTCAACTAATGAAAAACTGTTTTTT.

This clonotype appeared a few times. The CDR3 DNA is TGTGCCAGCAGCCGCCCCTCCTCCGGCGTACAGTTCTTC. Translation: CASSRPSSGVQFF. The V call is TRBV11-3, the J call TRBJ2-1; D is unclear. The V and J ends lost 5 bases and 13 bases respectively, with 18 bases between them. CDR1 and CDR2 from the germline V gene are SGHNT and YENEEA. This CDR3 has 13 residues.

The chain combines TRBV6-2 or TRBV6-3 with TRBJ1-5, with a tentative D call TRBD1 (5 bases). V was pared by 4 bases and J by 4 bases, with 14 bases between. The CDR3 is 15 amino acids. The V gene's germline CDR1 is MNHEY and CDR2 SVGEGT. In DNA form, the CDR3 reads TGTGCCAGCAGTTCCGTCGCAGGGAGGAATCAGCCCCAGCATTTT. Encoded protein: CASSSVAGRNQPQHF.

The genes are TRBV28 and TRBJ2-7, with a possible D match to TRBD2 (5 bases). Germline assignment: CDR1 MDHEN and CDR2 SYDVKM. The CDR3 runs to 14 residues. Trimming stripped 5 bases from V and 0 bases from J, with 11 bases between. In nucleotides, the CDR3 is TGTGCCAGCAGTCCCCGGACTTTCTCCTACGAGCAGTACTTC. Translating gives CASSPRTFSYEQYF.

This clonotype was observed a handful of times. J is TRBJ2-1 and V is TRBV6-2 or TRBV6-3; D ambiguous. V lost 2 bases and J 7 bases, leaving 12 bases between the germline ends. CDR1 and CDR2 (germline): MNHEY, SVGEGT. CDR3 length equals 14 residues. DNA for the CDR3: TGTGCCAGCAGTTACATGGCCCTGGGGAATGAGCAGTTCTTC. This translates into CASSYMALGNEQFF.

This clonotype has just a few counts. V usage is TRBV29-1 and J usage is TRBJ1-1; TRBD1 agrees at 11 bases. Trimming at V came to 7 bases and at J to 7 bases, leaving 2 bases not matched to a gene. CDR1 and CDR2 from the germline V gene are SQVTM and ANQGSEA. This CDR3 region has 11 residues. CDR3: CSAGQGGEAFF. The CDR3 nucleotides are TGCAGCGCGGGACAGGGGGGTGAAGCTTTCTTT.

The J gene is TRBJ2-3, the V gene TRBV12-3 or TRBV12-4; D unclear. The germline V and J ends were trimmed by 2 bases and 0 bases, with 12 bases remaining between them. CDR3 length: 16 amino acids. The CDR3 protein is CASSLYRGPSTDTQYF. The CDR3 DNA reads as TGTGCCAGCAGTTTATATCGCGGCCCTAGCACAGATACGCAGTATTTT.

This chain joins TRBV12-3 or TRBV12-4 and TRBJ2-1; D remains ambiguous. Trimming took off 6 bases at V and 10 bases at J, with 10 bases between the two ends. The CDR3 has 11 residues. CDR3 sequence: CASRTLREQFF. The DNA of the CDR3 is TGTGCCAGCAGGACCCTCAGGGAGCAGTTCTTC.

The V call is TRBV9, the J call TRBJ2-2; 7 nucleotides agree with TRBD2. J lost 10 bases, V lost 0 bases, and 6 bases had no gene match. CDR1 is SGDLS and CDR2 is YYNGEE in the germline V gene. This CDR3 comprises 14 residues. Written as DNA, the CDR3 is TGTGCCAGCAGCGTAGGACTAGCAAATTCGGAGCTGTTTTTT. Protein product: CASSVGLANSELFF.

J is TRBJ1-1 and V is TRBV15, with 7 bases identical to TRBD1. Germline values: CDR1 LNHNV, CDR2 YYDKDF (reference sequence). This CDR3 contains 14 residues. V shed 5 bases, J shed 4 bases, and the junction held 7 bases outside the gene matches. Written as DNA, the CDR3 is TGTGCCACCAGCGTCCGACAGGGAGGCACTGAAGCTTTCTTT. It yields the protein CATSVRQGGTEAFF.

The chain is built from TRBV4-2 and TRBJ2-3; 10 bases align to TRBD2. The V gene's germline CDR1 is LGHNA and CDR2 YNFKEQ. V lost 3 bases to trimming and J lost 5 bases; unmatched junction nucleotides: 14. The CDR3 totals 18 residues. In DNA, the CDR3 is TGTGCCAGCAGCCACCTGGTACCCCCTAGCGGGAGTGGAGATACGCAGTATTTT. Protein product: CASSHLVPPSGSGDTQYF.

In its sample, this clonotype was seen a few times. This chain links TRBV12-3 or TRBV12-4 with TRBJ2-3; TRBD2 matches at 10 bases. The junction had 14 bases not matched to a gene; V was cut back by 0 bases and J by 5 bases. CDR3 length equals 19 residues. CDR3 nucleotide sequence: TGTGCCAGCAGTTTAGCTTTGCCTTCGAGCGGGAGGGAGATAGATACGCAGTATTTT. This encodes CASSLALPSSGREIDTQYF.

The CDR3 reads CASSLGRIGYTF. Here the CDR3 DNA reads TGTGCCAGCAGTTTGGGGAGGATCGGCTACACCTTC. The chain uses TRBV12-3 or TRBV12-4 and TRBJ1-2; D is unresolved. Trimming took off 3 bases at V and 8 bases at J, with 10 bases between the two ends. The CDR3 is 12 amino acids.

This clonotype was found a few times. V is TRBV7-2 and J is TRBJ2-1; possible D gene TRBD2, 5 bases. The CDR3 spans 15 residues. V shed 5 bases and J shed 1 base, with 12 bases lying between them. Germline CDR1 and CDR2: SGHTA and FQGNSA. The CDR3: CASSLTRGSYNEQFF. For the CDR3, the DNA is TGTGCCAGCAGCCTAACCCGGGGATCCTACAATGAGCAGTTCTTC. The full variable domain, with the rest looked up from reference TRBV7-2 and TRBJ2-1, is GAGVSQSPSNKVTEKGKDVELRCDPISGHTALYWYRQSLGQGLEFLIYFQGNSAPDKSGLPSDRFSAERTGGSVSTLTIQRTQQEDSAVYLCASSLTRGSYNEQFFGPGTRLTVL.

This rearrangement joins TRBV20-1 to TRBJ2-1; TRBD2 agrees at 11 bases. Germline trimming cut 1 base from V and 12 bases from J; bases unmatched to any gene: 17. The CDR3 is made up of 17 amino acids. Germline V gives CDR1 DFQATT, CDR2 SNEGSKA (reference sequence). The chain's CDR3 is CSARGTSGLETGTGQFF. CDR3 DNA: TGCAGTGCTAGAGGGACTAGCGGGCTCGAAACGGGCACAGGGCAGTTCTTC.

The chain joins TRBV15 to TRBJ1-5; 9 nucleotides line up with TRBD1. In germline, CDR1 is LNHNV, CDR2 YYDKDF (reference sequence). The CDR3 spans 16 residues. Trimming took 6 bases from V and 7 from J; bases not matched to a gene: 13. This CDR3 is CATSLVQDRGQQPQHF. CDR3 bases: TGTGCCACCAGTCTCGTTCAGGACAGGGGTCAGCAGCCCCAGCATTTT.